These T cell receptor beta chains were read from a single sample in a study of cytomegalovirus exposure and HLA in healthy donors. Measured with immunoSEQ multiplex PCR; TCRdb has only the in-frame clones, and not every one. This sample has more than 110,000 clones, with about 84% found just once. Material: PBMCs. The receptors were sampled from a man aged 50 to 59 in good health and CMV-seronegative. Each CDR3 is given with its conserved first and last residue. The D gene is left open where the match is weak. Size is omitted from some rows. Given values are once, few, many or a class for expanded clones.

clone_size	v_call	j_call	d_call	cdr3_nt	cdr3_aa
NA	TRBV28	TRBJ2-4	TRBD1	TGTGCCAGCAGTGAGCCGGGACAGGCGGGTCTAGCCAAAAACATTCAGTACTTC	CASSEPGQAGLAKNIQYF
NA	TRBV27	TRBJ2-5	TRBD2	TGTGCCTCCGGCGGCTGGACGGGCCGGGGGGAAGAGACCCAGTACTTC	CASGGWTGRGEETQYF
NA	TRBV5-1	TRBJ1-6	NA	TGCGCCAGCAGCTTAGAAGGGTCGGGAAATTCACCCCTCCACTTT	CASSLEGSGNSPLHF
NA	TRBV7-9	TRBJ1-1	NA	TGTGCCAGTAGCTTAGGCCCGGAGGGTGAAGCTTTCTTT	CASSLGPEGEAFF
NA	TRBV9	TRBJ1-2	TRBD1	TGTGCCAGCAGCGCAAGCAGGGGGCCGGGCTATGGCTACACCTTC	CASSASRGPGYGYTF
NA	TRBV4-1	TRBJ1-1	TRBD1	TGCGCCAGCAGCCAAGATATTGGCAGGGGGCGTACTGAAGCTTTCTTT	CASSQDIGRGRTEAFF
few	TRBV9	TRBJ2-2	TRBD2	TGTGCCAGCAGCGTAGTAGCTAGCGGGAGGCTGGGGGAGCTGTTTTTT	CASSVVASGRLGELFF
NA	TRBV28	TRBJ1-1	TRBD1	TGTGCCAGCAGACCAGGGGGCTGGAACACTGAAGCTTTCTTT	CASRPGGWNTEAFF
NA	TRBV30	TRBJ2-2	NA	TGTGCCTGGAGTGGTTCGGGGACGAACACCGGGGAGCTGTTTTTT	CAWSGSGTNTGELFF
NA	TRBV5-1	TRBJ2-3	NA	TGCGCCAGCAGCTTGGACCTCAAGAGCTCAGATACGCAGTATTTT	CASSLDLKSSDTQYF
NA	TRBV6-5	TRBJ1-1	TRBD1	TGTGCCAGCAGGCGGGACAGGGGGAAGAACACTGAAGCTTTCTTT	CASRRDRGKNTEAFF
once	TRBV7-6	TRBJ2-7	TRBD1	TGTGCCAGCAGCTCCCAGGGGGCGGCGTCCTACGAGCAGTACTTC	CASSSQGAASYEQYF
NA	TRBV9	TRBJ2-3	TRBD2	TGTGCCAGCAGCGTAGGGGGGGGACCCCCAGATACGCAGTATTTT	CASSVGGGPPDTQYF
few	TRBV21-1	TRBJ1-2	NA	TGTGCCAGCAGCACCACGGGAGCTAACTATGGCTACACCTTC	CASSTTGANYGYTF
NA	TRBV5-1	TRBJ2-5	NA	TGCGCCAGCAGCTTGTCGGGTGCGGGGCAGGCCGCAGGAGCCCAGTACTTC	CASSLSGAGQAAGAQYF
NA	TRBV29-1	TRBJ2-7	NA	TGCAGCGTATACTTGGGACTTCACGAGCAGTACTTC	CSVYLGLHEQYF
NA	TRBV18	TRBJ2-2	NA	TGTGCCAGCTCACGGGACAGACTAGGGAACACCGGGGAGCTGTTTTTT	CASSRDRLGNTGELFF
once	TRBV7-2	TRBJ2-7	TRBD2	TGTGCCAGCAGCTTAGAGACTAGCGGGAGTGCCCACGAGCAGTACTTC	CASSLETSGSAHEQYF
NA	TRBV19	TRBJ2-1	NA	TGTGCCAGTAGTCTGGGGGGGGCCCCGTACAATGAGCAGTTCTTC	CASSLGGAPYNEQFF
NA	TRBV5-5	TRBJ2-7	NA	TGTGCCAGCAGCTTGGGGGGACACCTATACGAGCAGTACTTC	CASSLGGHLYEQYF
few	TRBV11-2	TRBJ2-5	TRBD2	TGTGCCAGCAGCTCTACCCGGGCGGGAGGGGAGACCCAGTACTTC	CASSSTRAGGETQYF
NA	TRBV7-9	TRBJ2-2	TRBD1	TGTGCCAGCAGCTTGGGACAGGGATTCGCCGGGGAGCTGTTTTTT	CASSLGQGFAGELFF
NA	TRBV7-9	TRBJ2-7	NA	TGTGCCAGCAGCTTAGGGGGCGACGCCTACGAGCAGTACTTC	CASSLGGDAYEQYF
NA	TRBV30	TRBJ1-5	TRBD1	TGTGCCTGGAGTGCGACAGGGGGCTATCAGCCCCAGCATTTT	CAWSATGGYQPQHF
NA	TRBV5-8	TRBJ2-3	TRBD1	TGTGCCAGCAGCCCGACAGGGACCACAGATACGCAGTATTTT	CASSPTGTTDTQYF
NA	TRBV6-1	TRBJ1-2	TRBD1	TGTGCCAGCAGTGAGAAGGACAGGGGGAAGTATGGCTACACCTTC	CASSEKDRGKYGYTF
NA	TRBV6-1	TRBJ1-2	TRBD1	TGTGCCAGCAGTGGGGACAGGCCTATTGGCTACACCTTC	CASSGDRPIGYTF
few	TRBV10-2	TRBJ1-1	NA	TGCGCCAGCATGATACAGGGGAACACTGAAGCTTTCTTT	CASMIQGNTEAFF
NA	TRBV1	TRBJ2-1	NA	TGCACCAGCAGCCTAAGACTAGCGGGTACCAATGAGCAGTTCTTC	CTSSLRLAGTNEQFF
few	TRBV30	TRBJ2-5	TRBD1	TGTGCCTGGAGTACGGGACAGGGAGGAGAGACCCAGTACTTC	CAWSTGQGGETQYF
NA	TRBV19	TRBJ2-4	NA	TGTGCCAGTAGTACCCCCCCGGGGAGGAAAAACATTCAGTACTTC	CASSTPPGRKNIQYF
NA	TRBV9	TRBJ1-1	NA	TGTGCCAGCAGCGTAGGGAAGGGGGAAAATACCCTGAACACTGAAGCTTTCTTT	CASSVGKGENTLNTEAFF
NA	TRBV30	TRBJ1-1	NA	TGTGCCTGGAGTGAGGGGGGGGCTGAAGCTTTCTTT	CAWSEGGAEAFF
NA	TRBV7-8	TRBJ1-5	TRBD1	TGTGCCAGCAGCCATCTAACAGGGGATCAGCCCCAGCATTTT	CASSHLTGDQPQHF
once	TRBV7-8	TRBJ1-1	TRBD1	TGTGCCAGCAGCTTATCCGGTCCAGGGGGGTCCACTGAAGCTTTCTTT	CASSLSGPGGSTEAFF
NA	TRBV11-3	TRBJ2-1	TRBD2	TGTGCCAGCAGCTTAGGACTAGCGGGAGTACCCTACAATGAGCAGTTCTTC	CASSLGLAGVPYNEQFF
NA	TRBV6-6	TRBJ2-1	NA	TGTGCCAGCAGTTACCGAGACAGGTACAATGAGCAGTTCTTC	CASSYRDRYNEQFF
NA	TRBV2	TRBJ2-3	NA	TGTGCCAGCAGTGCTATGGGCCAGTTAAGCACAGATACGCAGTATTTT	CASSAMGQLSTDTQYF
NA	TRBV5-1	TRBJ1-2	TRBD1	TGCGCCAGCAGCTCGGGACAGGGGGACTATGGCTACACCTTC	CASSSGQGDYGYTF
NA	TRBV13	TRBJ2-7	NA	TGTGCCAGCAGCTTAGCGGCGAGGAACGAGCAGTACTTC	CASSLAARNEQYF
NA	TRBV9	TRBJ2-3	TRBD1	TGTGCCAGCAGCCTCCGGACAGGGTCTGCAGATACGCAGTATTTT	CASSLRTGSADTQYF
NA	TRBV5-4	TRBJ2-1	TRBD2	TGTGCCAGCAGCAACAGCGGGAGGGCCGGAAATGAGCAGTTCTTC	CASSNSGRAGNEQFF
NA	TRBV9	TRBJ2-7	TRBD1	TGTGCCAGCAGCCCTGGGCCGACAGGGTCCTACGAGCAGTACTTC	CASSPGPTGSYEQYF
NA	TRBV5-6	TRBJ1-5	TRBD1	TGTGCCAGCAGCCTCCGGGACAGGGGAAATCAGCCCCAGCATTTT	CASSLRDRGNQPQHF
few	TRBV29-1	TRBJ1-1	TRBD1	TGCAGCGTCCCTGGGGGGCTGACAGGGGGGGGCACTGAAGCTTTCTTT	CSVPGGLTGGGTEAFF